These 28 T cell receptor beta chains were sequenced from one sample in a study of blood T cells in healthy people across ages. With a J-beta primer mix and a sample-barcoded 5' primer, a second PCR ran 7 to 11 cycles. TCRdb independently ran MiXCR on the 5' RACE reads; one entry per CDR3 protein. The sample lists about 1.5 million distinct CDR3 sequences, 40% to 45% occurring once. Sequencing was carried out using blood. These receptor sequences come from a woman younger than 30 in good health.

This clonotype was observed a few times. The J gene is TRBJ2-3, the V gene TRBV9; 8 positions agree with TRBD1. The CDR3 loop spans 15 amino acids. V shed 3 bases and J 2 bases; nucleotides not matched to a gene: 5. Germline assignment: CDR1 SGDLS and CDR2 YYNGEE. The CDR3 protein is CASSAQTGVTDTQYF. The CDR3 DNA reads TGTGCCAGCAGCGCTCAGACAGGGGTCACAGATACGCAGTATTTT.

This clonotype has just a few counts. This rearrangement joins TRBV7-8 to TRBJ2-1; D not certain. V was shortened by 7 bases and J by 0 bases, with 13 bases between the two germline ends. CDR1 SGHVS and CDR2 FQNEAQ come from the germline V gene. The CDR3 is 15 amino acids. The CDR3 DNA follows: TGTGCCAGCAAAGGGCAGACCCACTCCTACAATGAGCAGTTCTTC. Translated, it gives CASKGQTHSYNEQFF.

The V call is TRBV7-2, the J call TRBJ2-1; D gene unclear. Trimming removed 4 bases at V and 7 bases at J, with 11 bases between. There are 13 residues in the CDR3. CDR1 is SGHTA, CDR2 FQGNSA, per germline. The CDR3 reads CASSSAALNEQFF. The CDR3 nucleotides are TGTGCCAGCAGCTCGGCAGCCCTTAATGAGCAGTTCTTC.

A single count supports this clonotype. V is TRBV5-1 and J is TRBJ1-4; D is perhaps TRBD1 (5 bases). The CDR3 length is 14 residues. Trimming removed 6 bases from V and 12 bases from J, with 21 bases in between. Germline CDR1 and CDR2: SGHRS and YFSETQ. CDR3 in DNA: TGCGCCAGCACCACAATGGGCCACGAAGGGGAACTGTTTTTT. This gives the protein CASTTMGHEGELFF.

The chain uses TRBV30 and TRBJ2-7, with 8 positions matching TRBD1. CDR1 GTSNPN and CDR2 SVGIG come from the germline V gene (reference sequence). The CDR3 contains 14 residues. With V trimmed by 5 bases and J by 3 bases, 9 bases remained unmatched. CDR3 region: CAWDSGTGYYEQYF. The DNA of the CDR3 is TGTGCCTGGGATTCCGGGACAGGCTACTACGAGCAGTACTTC. The full variable domain, with the rest looked up from reference TRBV30 and TRBJ2-7, is SQTIHQWPATLVQPVGSPLSLECTVEGTSNPNLYWYRQAAGRGLQLLFYSVGIGQISSEVPQNLSASRPQDRQFILSSKKLLLSDSGFYLCAWDSGTGYYEQYFGPGTRLTVT.

On this clonotype itself: At one end, the junction sequence differs from germline, possibly due to a read error. The rearrangement uses TRBV29-1 and TRBJ2-3, with D hard to call. The CDR3 contains 13 residues. CDR1 is SQVTM, CDR2 ANQGSEA, per germline. Here the CDR3 DNA reads TGCAGCGTTGACGGACGGATAACAGATGCGCAGTATTTT. It specifies CSVDGRITDAQYF.

About this clonotype: The conserved phenylalanine or tryptophan is not found at the CDR3 terminus, so this likely reflects a read error. The J gene is TRBJ2-1, the V gene TRBV20-1, with 10 bases that match TRBD2. Per the germline V gene, CDR1 is DFQATT and CDR2 is SNEGSKA (reference sequence). The CDR3 sequence is 15 residues long. V lost 2 bases, J lost 5 bases, and 6 bases stayed unmatched. CDR3 in amino acids: CSARPAGGLHNEQFI. DNA of the CDR3: TGCAGTGCTAGACCAGCGGGGGGGCTTCACAATGAGCAGTTCATC.

This clonotype was picked up a small number of times. The rearrangement uses TRBV4-1 and TRBJ1-2, with no clear D. Germline CDR1 and CDR2: MGHRA and YSYEKL. The CDR3 is 15 amino acids. The V end was cut by 1 base, the J end by 5 bases, with 14 bases between. This chain's CDR3 is CASSQGRFGGYGYTF. In DNA, the CDR3 is TGCGCCAGCAGCCAAGGAAGGTTTGGTGGGTATGGCTACACCTTC.

This clonotype was counted between two and nine times. The chain links TRBV6-2 or TRBV6-3 to TRBJ1-5; TRBD1 matches at 7 bases. The CDR3 has 16 residues. Germline V gene sequence: CDR1 MNHEY, CDR2 SVGEGT. The V and J ends lost 6 bases and 0 bases, in that order; junction bases with no gene match: 8. CDR3 in DNA: TGTGCCAGCAGACCGTTCGGGACAGTTAGCAATCAGCCCCAGCATTTT. It codes for CASRPFGTVSNQPQHF.

This rearrangement joins TRBV30 to TRBJ2-3; 9 bases align to TRBD2. There are 12 residues in the CDR3. The germline V gene has CDR1 GTSNPN and CDR2 SVGIG (reference sequence). CDR3 residues: CVAGGPGDTQYF. CDR3 DNA: TGTGTGGCGGGAGGGCCGGGGGATACGCAGTATTTT. Looking up the rest from reference TRBV30 and TRBJ2-3 gives the full variable domain: SQTIHQWPATLVQPVGSPLSLECTVEGTSNPNLYWYRQAAGRGLQLLFYSVGIGQISSEVPQNLSASRPQDRQFILSSKKLLLSDSGFYLCVAGGPGDTQYFGPGTRLTVL.

A few counts support this clonotype. The gene calls are TRBV7-9 and TRBJ1-1; D gene uncertain. The V end was cut by 6 bases, the J end by 6 bases, with 14 bases between. CDR3 length equals 13 residues. Germline assignment: CDR1 SEHNR and CDR2 FQNEAQ (reference sequence). The CDR3 nucleotides are TGTGCCAGCAGTCAGGCGGGGAGGGCTGAAGCTTTCTTT. Protein: CASSQAGRAEAFF.

This clonotype was counted a few times. V is TRBV25-1 and J is TRBJ2-7, with 10 bases matching TRBD2. With 0 bases clipped from V and 3 bases from J, the junction kept 2 bases outside the gene matches. The CDR3 runs to 15 residues. CDR1 and CDR2 (germline): MGHDK, SYGVNS. This CDR3 reads CASSEYASGGYEQYF. The CDR3, as DNA: TGTGCCAGCAGTGAATATGCTAGCGGGGGCTACGAGCAGTACTTC.

The V and J genes are TRBV20-1 and TRBJ2-3; 12 positions match TRBD2. V gave up 3 bases and J gave up 3 bases; unmatched junction bases: 7. The CDR3 runs to 16 residues. CDR1 and CDR2 from the germline V gene are DFQATT and SNEGSKA (reference sequence). CDR3 protein: CSASPGLAGFTDTQYF. CDR3 bases: TGCAGTGCTAGCCCTGGACTAGCGGGATTTACAGATACGCAGTATTTT.

The chain employs TRBV14 and TRBJ1-1; TRBD1 matches at 7 bases. CDR3 length equals 17 residues. V dropped 0 bases and J dropped 4; count of bases not matched to a gene: 11. The V gene's germline CDR1 is SGHDN and CDR2 FVKESK. CDR3 nucleotide sequence: TGTGCCAGCAGCCAAGAGGGAAAGGACAGGAGACGCACTGAAGCTTTCTTT. This translates into CASSQEGKDRRRTEAFF. Full variable domain (missing parts from reference TRBV14 and TRBJ1-1): EAGVTQFPSHSVIEKGQTVTLRCDPISGHDNLYWYRRVMGKEIKFLLHFVKESKQDESGMPNNRFLAERTGGTYSTLKVQPAELEDSGVYFCASSQEGKDRRRTEAFFGQGTRLTVV.

V usage is TRBV4-3 and J usage is TRBJ2-5; no reliable D call. The CDR3 contains 16 residues. Trimming stripped 0 bases from V and 9 bases from J, with 20 bases between. Germline V gives CDR1 LGHNA, CDR2 YSLEER. The CDR3 sequence is CASSQDVAQTHGSQYF. As DNA, the CDR3 is TGCGCCAGCAGCCAAGATGTGGCTCAAACCCATGGGTCCCAGTACTTC.

This clonotype was counted at least ten times. V is TRBV9 and J is TRBJ2-7; D possibly matches TRBD1 or TRBD2 (6 bases each). The CDR3 covers 14 residues. Per the germline V gene, CDR1 is SGDLS and CDR2 is YYNGEE. V was clipped by 4 bases and J by 6 bases, with 17 bases between them. CDR3 sequence reads: CASSPRIGGLEQYF. In nucleotides, the CDR3 is TGTGCCAGCAGCCCAAGGATTGGGGGGCTCGAGCAGTACTTC.

The chain carries TRBV20-1 and TRBJ1-1; possible D gene TRBD1, 5 bases. The CDR3 extends over 12 amino acids. The germline CDR1 and CDR2 sequences are DFQATT and SNEGSKA (reference sequence). Deletions cut 3 bases from V and 4 bases from J, with 9 bases between. The chain's CDR3 is CSARDISTEAFF. In DNA, the CDR3 is TGCAGTGCTAGGGACATATCCACTGAAGCTTTCTTT.

This clonotype was counted between two and nine times. The chain links TRBV28 to TRBJ2-7; maybe TRBD2 (6 bases). CDR3 length: 14 amino acids. The germline CDR1 and CDR2 sequences are MDHEN and SYDVKM. The ends were cut back, 4 bases at V and 0 bases at J, with 10 bases in the middle. CDR3 coding DNA: TGTGCCAGCAGTTCCGTCGGGAGCTCCTACGAGCAGTACTTC. Translated: CASSSVGSSYEQYF.

The gene calls are TRBV20-1 and TRBJ1-5; 8 bases agree with TRBD1. This CDR3 is built from 13 residues. The germline V gene has CDR1 DFQATT and CDR2 SNEGSKA (reference sequence). After removal of 6 bases from V and 5 bases from J, the junction contained 6 bases not matched to a gene. The CDR3 is CSAFDRGDQPQHF. The DNA of the CDR3 is TGCAGTGCCTTCGACAGGGGAGATCAGCCCCAGCATTTT.

This clonotype was observed at least ten times. The rearrangement joins TRBV7-2 to TRBJ2-1, with TRBD2 identical over 11 bases. The V gene's germline CDR1 is SGHTA and CDR2 FQGNSA. Trimming cost V 3 bases and J 4 bases; bases outside gene matches: 8. The CDR3 runs to 17 residues. The CDR3 loop is CASSFRLAGLRYNEQFF. CDR3 sequence (DNA): TGTGCCAGCAGCTTTCGACTAGCGGGATTGAGATACAATGAGCAGTTCTTC.

This chain joins TRBV6-6 and TRBJ2-1; 7 bases agree with TRBD2. The germline V gene has CDR1 MNHNY and CDR2 SVGAGI (reference sequence). This CDR3 comprises 15 residues. The trim removed 2 bases at V and 5 bases at J, leaving 6 bases unmatched. The CDR3 bases are TGTGCCAGCAGTTACCCGGCGGGGGTCGACAATGAGCAGTTCTTC. It is translated as CASSYPAGVDNEQFF.

CDR3 nucleotides: TGCAGTGCCCCAGGGACTAGCGGGATTTCTTACGAGCAGTACTTC. Amino acid sequence: CSAPGTSGISYEQYF. The V gene is TRBV20-1, the J gene TRBJ2-7; 13 nucleotides agree with TRBD2. This CDR3 is 15 amino acids long. V shed 6 bases, J shed 4 bases, and the junction held 9 bases outside the gene matches. Germline CDR1 DFQATT, CDR2 SNEGSKA (reference sequence).

The chain links TRBV3-1 to TRBJ2-3; TRBD2 matches 8 bases. Germline V lookup: CDR1 LGHDT, CDR2 YNNKEL (reference sequence). This CDR3 spans 15 amino acids. The trim removed 6 bases at V and 0 bases at J, leaving 5 bases unmatched. CDR3 in amino acids: CASRPAGVSTDTQYF. CDR3 DNA: TGTGCCAGCAGACCAGCGGGGGTTAGCACAGATACGCAGTATTTT.

This clonotype has only a few counts. The V gene is TRBV6-6, the J gene TRBJ1-6; D is undetermined. From germline, CDR1 is MNHNY and CDR2 SVGAGI (reference sequence). The CDR3 has 16 residues. V was pared by 0 bases and J by 9 bases, with 15 bases between. In DNA form, the CDR3 reads TGTGCCAGCAGTTACTCGTGGGGTGCAACGTGTTCACCCCTCCACTTT. As protein: CASSYSWGATCSPLHF.

This clonotype occurred a few times. V and J are TRBV4-3 and TRBJ2-3; no clear D gene. The V end lost 1 base, the J end lost 2 bases, and 13 bases lay between the germline ends. Germline CDR1 LGHNA, CDR2 YSLEER. The CDR3 contains 16 residues. CDR3 in amino acids: CASSQGSLADTDTQYF. The CDR3 bases are TGCGCCAGCAGCCAAGGGTCGTTGGCAGACACAGATACGCAGTATTTT.

This rearrangement joins TRBV7-2 to TRBJ1-2, with D tentatively TRBD1 (6 bases). V was trimmed by 2 bases and J by 7 bases, leaving 14 bases between them. CDR1 and CDR2 (germline): SGHTA, FQGNSA. The CDR3 consists of 14 residues. The CDR3 loop reads CASSLPQGRSGYTF. CDR3 DNA: TGTGCCAGCAGCTTACCCCAGGGGAGAAGTGGCTACACCTTC.

The sample holds a few counts of this clonotype. This sequence joins TRBV7-2 and TRBJ2-1; 9 nucleotides agree with TRBD1. This CDR3 region has 14 residues. CDR1 SGHTA and CDR2 FQGNSA come from the germline V gene. Losses at the gene ends were 5 bases for V and 7 bases for J; bases not matched to a gene: 6. CDR3 bases: TGTGCCAGCAGCCCACAGGGGGCGTGGAATGAGCAGTTCTTC. It codes for CASSPQGAWNEQFF.

The chain is built from TRBV20-1 and TRBJ2-5, with D unresolved. V was shortened by 4 bases and J by 11 bases, with 14 bases between the two germline ends. Germline lookup yields CDR1 DFQATT and CDR2 SNEGSKA (reference sequence). CDR3 length: 11 amino acids. CDR3 protein: CSANYYNEQYF. CDR3 coding DNA: TGCAGTGCTAACTACTACAATGAGCAGTACTTC.